This T cell receptor (beta chain) is drawn from a study of blood T cell repertoires in COVID-19. Using immunoSEQ multiplex PCR, the repertoire was profiled, and TCRdb retains in-frame clones only, with some absent. The table has about 150,000 clones, about nine tenths seen once. The CDR3 loop spans 17 amino acids. Germline trimming cut 3 bases from V and 7 bases from J; bases unmatched to any gene: 10. Germline V gives CDR1 PRHDT, CDR2 FYEKMQ (reference sequence). The clonotype originates from a human donor in a cohort sampled during active COVID-19. The rearrangement joins TRBV13 to TRBJ2-1, with 12 positions matching TRBD2. The sequenced sample consisted of peripheral blood. CDR3 in DNA: TGTGCCAGCAGCTTCCGGACTAGCGGGATACCCTTAAATGAGCAGTTCTTC. Its protein product is CASSFRTSGIPLNEQFF.